The clone carrying this TCR beta chain was detected only a few times. Its antigen is still unknown. These data originate in a study of beta chain features in type 1 diabetes. Study as a whole: Examination covered some 99,000,000 sorted cells spanning all samples.

The study's findings and limits: Among all four CD4+ subsets, Type 1 diabetes patients had TCRB CDR3s that were moderately but significantly shorter.

Expressed TCRB transcripts were sequenced because the entire RNA isolate underwent reverse transcription. TCRdb's table, derived via immunoSEQ multiplex PCR, lists solely in-frame clones and lacks some. The sample has around 320,000 clones, approximately 15% seen once. From germline, CDR1 is MNHEY and CDR2 SVGAGI. The ends lost 6 bases at V and 6 bases at J; junction bases unmatched: 6. CDR3 length: 14 amino acids. Input material: central memory CD4+ T cells from blood. The chain combines TRBV6-5 with TRBJ2-3, with TRBD2 identical over 10 bases. This TCR was recovered from a man aged 25 to 45 in good health. Here the CDR3 DNA reads TGTGCCAGCAGATCTCCGACTAGCGGGGATACGCAGTATTTT. This sequence encodes CASRSPTSGDTQYF.